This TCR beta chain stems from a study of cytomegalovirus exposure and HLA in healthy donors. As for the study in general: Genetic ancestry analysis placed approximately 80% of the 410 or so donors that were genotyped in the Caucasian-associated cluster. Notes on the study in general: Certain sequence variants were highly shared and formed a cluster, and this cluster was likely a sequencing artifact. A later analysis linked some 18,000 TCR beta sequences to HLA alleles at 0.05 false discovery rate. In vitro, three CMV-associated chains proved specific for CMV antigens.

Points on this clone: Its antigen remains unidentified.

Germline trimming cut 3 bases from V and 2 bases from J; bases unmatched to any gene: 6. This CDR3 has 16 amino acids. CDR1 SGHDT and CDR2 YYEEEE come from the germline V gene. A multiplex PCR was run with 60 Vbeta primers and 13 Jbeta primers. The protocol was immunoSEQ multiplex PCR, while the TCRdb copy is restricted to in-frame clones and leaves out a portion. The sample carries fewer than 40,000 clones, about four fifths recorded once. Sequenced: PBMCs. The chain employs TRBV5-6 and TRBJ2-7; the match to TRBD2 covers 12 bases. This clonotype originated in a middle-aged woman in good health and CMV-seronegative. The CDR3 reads CASSSTSGGFTYEQYF. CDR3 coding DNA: TGTGCCAGCAGCTCCACTAGCGGGGGGTTCACCTACGAGCAGTACTTC.